One sample yielded the 23 T cell receptor beta chains listed below, sequenced in a study of radiotherapy plus CTLA-4 blockade in lung cancer. Data came from immunoSEQ multiplex PCR; TCRdb stores just in-frame clones and leaves some out. The repertoire includes tens of thousands of clones, 79% of them detected once, and roughly a tenth sits in the top ten. Source: peripheral blood, taken from a patient treated with radiotherapy plus ipilimumab. All receptors derive from a human donor with non-small cell lung cancer who had a complete response to radiotherapy plus ipilimumab.

This clone was recorded a few times. This chain joins TRBV28 and TRBJ1-2; D unresolved. This CDR3 comprises 11 residues. Per the germline V gene, CDR1 is MDHEN and CDR2 is SYDVKM. The V gene lost 7 bases and the J gene lost 3 bases, with 6 bases spanning the gap. CDR3 amino acids: CASNSYYGYTF. The CDR3 nucleotides are TGTGCCAGCAACTCATACTATGGCTACACCTTC.

CDR3 DNA: TGCGCCAGCAGCTTGAGCGGGAGTGGCCAAGAGACCCAGTACTTC. Protein sequence: CASSLSGSGQETQYF. The rearrangement uses TRBV5-1 and TRBJ2-5; 8 nucleotides agree with TRBD2. V shed 1 base, J shed 1 base, and the junction held 3 bases outside the gene matches. The CDR3 has 15 residues. Looked up from germline, CDR1 is SGHRS and CDR2 is YFSETQ.

The rearrangement joins TRBV15 to TRBJ1-2; D remains ambiguous. V gave up 3 bases and J gave up 8 bases, with 16 bases separating them. The CDR3 extends over 14 amino acids. CDR1 and CDR2 from the germline V gene are LNHNV and YYDKDF (reference sequence). CDR3 in amino acids: CATSRDPAGYGYTF. The CDR3 coding sequence is TGTGCCACCAGCAGGGATCCTGCGGGTTACGGCTACACCTTC. Looking up the rest from reference TRBV15 and TRBJ1-2 gives the full variable domain: DAMVIQNPRYQVTQFGKPVTLSCSQTLNHNVMYWYQQKSSQAPKLLFHYYDKDFNNEADTPDNFQSRRPNTSFCFLDIRSPGLGDTAMYLCATSRDPAGYGYTFGSGTRLTVV.

This chain joins TRBV6-4 and TRBJ2-5, with unresolved D. The CDR3 has 12 residues. CDR1 MRHNA and CDR2 SNTAGT come from the germline V gene. V lost 7 bases to trimming and J lost 3 bases, with 9 bases between them. The DNA for the CDR3 is TGTGCCAGCATCTTTAGGAAAGAGACCCAGTACTTC. It is translated as CASIFRKETQYF.

The J gene is TRBJ2-1, the V gene TRBV9, with 8 bases aligning to TRBD2. Germline-derived CDR1 and CDR2 are SGDLS and YYNGEE. Trimming took 2 bases from V and 5 from J; bases not matched to a gene: 15. CDR3 length equals 18 residues. CDR3: CASSVTTGVAGWDNEQFF. The DNA for the CDR3 is TGTGCCAGCAGCGTGACAACCGGGGTAGCGGGGTGGGACAATGAGCAGTTCTTC.

The gene calls are TRBV10-3 and TRBJ1-1; D may be TRBD1 (5 bases). This CDR3 contains 14 residues. CDR1 ENHRY and CDR2 SYGVKD come from the germline V gene. V was clipped by 6 bases and J by 6 bases, with 17 bases between them. CDR3 region: CAIRSLKGKSEAFF. The CDR3 nucleotides read TGTGCCATCAGAAGCCTCAAGGGGAAGTCTGAAGCTTTCTTT.

This clone has only one observation. CDR3 nucleotides: TGTGCCAGCAGCTTAGCGCACAGGGACCAGCCCCAGCATTTT. Translated, it gives CASSLAHRDQPQHF. The chain joins TRBV7-2 to TRBJ1-5; a possible D gene is TRBD1 (6 bases). The CDR3 is 14 residues long. V was cut by 0 bases and J by 7 bases, with 10 bases left in between. The V gene's germline CDR1 is SGHTA and CDR2 FQGNSA.

This clone was picked up a small number of times. This chain uses TRBV7-2 with TRBJ2-7, with D hard to call. V was trimmed by 2 bases and J by 2 bases, leaving 4 bases between them. Germline CDR1 and CDR2: SGHTA and FQGNSA. The CDR3 has 12 residues. The DNA for the CDR3 is TGTGCCAGCAGCTTACGCACCTACGAGCAGTACTTC. The encoded protein is CASSLRTYEQYF.

The chain joins TRBV6-6 to TRBJ2-3; D gene ambiguous. Trimming left V 7 bases short and J 5 bases short, with 16 bases between. Germline values: CDR1 MNHNY, CDR2 SVGAGI (reference sequence). The length of the CDR3 is 14 residues. The CDR3 loop reads CASIYADTVDTQYF. The CDR3 DNA sequence: TGTGCCAGCATCTACGCAGATACCGTAGATACGCAGTATTTT.

The chain has TRBV10-2 and TRBJ1-6; D is unresolved. The germline V and J ends were trimmed by 8 bases and 8 bases, with 7 bases remaining between them. This CDR3 has 11 residues. Looked up from germline, CDR1 is WSHSY and CDR2 is SAAADI. The CDR3 region is CASLEDSPLHF. The CDR3 DNA reads TGCGCCAGCCTCGAGGATTCACCCCTCCACTTT.

This clone was found once. The V call is TRBV7-2, the J call TRBJ2-2, with unresolved D. V shed 5 bases and J shed 6 bases, with 7 bases lying between them. In germline, CDR1 is SGHTA, CDR2 FQGNSA. The CDR3 is 12 amino acids. As DNA, the CDR3 is TGTGCCAGCAGCCCTCATCCCGGGGAGCTGTTTTTT. As protein: CASSPHPGELFF.

This clone was counted once. This rearrangement joins TRBV11-3 to TRBJ2-1; TRBD2 matches 13 bases. The CDR3 is made up of 15 amino acids. Germline loops: CDR1 SGHNT, CDR2 YENEEA. V was pared by 5 bases and J by 5 bases, with 3 bases of the junction left unmatched. The CDR3 loop is CASSQGLAGHNEQFF. CDR3 DNA sequence: TGTGCCAGCAGCCAGGGACTAGCGGGGCACAATGAGCAGTTCTTC.

The V and J genes are TRBV6-1 and TRBJ2-7; the match to TRBD2 covers 12 bases. CDR3 length: 15 amino acids. V gave up 7 bases and J gave up 2 bases; unmatched junction bases: 6. The germline V gene has CDR1 MNHNS and CDR2 SASEGT. The CDR3 sequence is CASTALAGGAYEQYV. CDR3 in DNA: TGTGCCAGCACCGCGCTAGCGGGAGGGGCCTACGAGCAGTACGTC.

The sample holds a few counts of this clone. The CDR3 region has the DNA TGTGCCAGCAGTTTGCAGGAAAACTATGGCTACACCTTC. Translation: CASSLQENYGYTF. The rearrangement links TRBV28 to TRBJ1-2; no clear D. The CDR3 runs 13 residues. Germline CDR1 reads MDHEN; CDR2 reads SYDVKM. The V end was cut by 3 bases, the J end by 2 bases, with 7 bases between.

The rearrangement uses TRBV27 and TRBJ2-5; D could derive from TRBD1 or TRBD2 (6 bases each). This CDR3 has 15 residues. The germline V gene has CDR1 MNHEY and CDR2 SMNVEV (reference sequence). V was shortened by 5 bases and J by 5 bases, with 18 bases between the two germline ends. The CDR3 here is CASSLMGGVLETQYF. Here the CDR3 DNA reads TGTGCCAGCAGTCTAATGGGGGGCGTGTTGGAGACCCAGTACTTC.

V gene TRBV7-2 combines with J gene TRBJ2-5, with D perhaps assigned TRBD1 or TRBD2 (5 bases each). The length of the CDR3 is 14 residues. Trimming cost V 4 bases and J 2 bases, with 11 bases left between them. The germline CDR1 and CDR2 sequences are SGHTA and FQGNSA. In nucleotides, the CDR3 is TGTGCCAGCAGCTCGGGACCGCAACAAGAGACCCAGTACTTC. It codes for CASSSGPQQETQYF.

The gene calls are TRBV7-6 and TRBJ1-5; no clear D gene. With 2 bases removed from V and 7 bases from J, the gap between germline ends came to 12 bases. Germline V CDR1 and CDR2: SGHVS, FNYEAQ. The CDR3 contains 14 residues. This CDR3 is CASSLNPAGQPQHF. The CDR3 coding sequence is TGTGCCAGCAGCTTAAATCCGGCCGGGCAGCCCCAGCATTTT.

The chain couples TRBV6-6 to TRBJ1-2; possibly TRBD1 for D (5 bases). Germline V gives CDR1 MNHNY, CDR2 SVGAGI (reference sequence). V shed 4 bases and J shed 4 bases, with 16 bases lying between them. The CDR3 consists of 15 residues. In nucleotides, the CDR3 is TGTGCCAGCAGTTCGGTGGGGGACGGTCCCTATGGCTACACCTTC. The encoded protein is CASSSVGDGPYGYTF.

The chain joins TRBV15 to TRBJ1-5, with D unclear. V was trimmed by 4 bases and J by 4 bases, leaving 11 bases between them. Per the germline V gene, CDR1 is LNHNV and CDR2 is YYDKDF (reference sequence). The CDR3 contains 14 residues. CDR3 sequence: CATSTQTQNQPQHF. In DNA, the CDR3 is TGTGCCACCAGCACACAGACTCAAAATCAGCCCCAGCATTTT.

The chain employs TRBV6-6 and TRBJ1-1; unclear D gene. V gave up 5 bases and J gave up 4 bases, with 8 bases separating them. Per the germline V gene, CDR1 is MNHNY and CDR2 is SVGAGI (reference sequence). The CDR3 is 12 amino acids. CDR3 bases: TGTGCCAGCAGTACAGCTACCACTGAAGCTTTCTTT. Residues: CASSTATTEAFF.

The chain links TRBV19 to TRBJ1-4; D is perhaps TRBD1 (6 bases). The CDR3 is made up of 15 amino acids. V was trimmed by 3 bases and J by 5 bases, leaving 13 bases between them. Germline assignment: CDR1 LNHDA and CDR2 SQIVND (reference sequence). The CDR3 bases are TGTGCCAGTAGTATCTCTTCCGGGGGCAATGAAAAACTGTTTTTT. Protein sequence: CASSISSGGNEKLFF.

This clone was recorded a few times. The J gene is TRBJ2-6, the V gene TRBV19; no clear D. Germline CDR1 reads LNHDA; CDR2 reads SQIVND (reference sequence). Trimming removed 4 bases from V and 0 bases from J, with 4 bases in between. This CDR3 contains 14 residues. CDR3 DNA sequence: TGTGCCAGTAGTAAGGTCTCTGGGGCCAACGTCCTGACTTTC. Its translation: CASSKVSGANVLTF.

The rearrangement joins TRBV6-1 to TRBJ1-2; 9 bases are shared with TRBD1. The CDR3 consists of 16 residues. Trimming removed 2 bases from V and 5 bases from J; junction bases left unmatched: 9. Germline V gene sequence: CDR1 MNHNS, CDR2 SASEGT. The CDR3, as DNA: TGTGCCAGCAGTGAAATAACCGGGACAGGGAAGTATGGCTACACCTTC. Translation gives CASSEITGTGKYGYTF.